This record covers a single TCR beta chain. Its antigen is still unknown. This CDR3 contains 12 residues. V lost 1 base and J lost 6, with 7 bases in between. The germline gives CDR1 MNHEY, CDR2 SVGAGI. These data originate in a study of cytomegalovirus exposure and HLA in healthy donors. Study overall: Around 200 million T cells yielded 100 million to 130 million unique TCR beta sequences, as an earlier analysis found.

General study points: One variant, a missense change in DCLRE1C, was linked in a later analysis to TCR beta V- and J-gene trimming. A later analysis revealed that TCR association rates differed between HLA loci, peaking at DRB1 and bottoming out at HLA-C.

The PCR ran on 60 Vbeta and 13 Jbeta primers. Produced via immunoSEQ multiplex PCR; TCRdb's table is partial and in-frame only. The table has about 91,000 clones, just under 80% seen once. This sequence was found in a male donor in good health and CMV-seropositive. The sequencing input was PBMCs. The chain joins TRBV6-5 to TRBJ2-7; possibly TRBD2 for D (6 bases). The DNA of the CDR3 is TGTGCCAGCAGTTACTTCGGGGGCGAGCAGTACTTC. It yields the protein CASSYFGGEQYF.